Reported below is one TCR beta chain. The data originate from a study of blood T cell repertoires in COVID-19. Study information: Italy, Spain and the United States were the sources of the convalescent and acute COVID-19 samples.

The protocol was immunoSEQ multiplex PCR, while the TCRdb copy is restricted to in-frame clones and leaves out a portion. The data contain tens of thousands of clones, 85% of them singletons. V was pared by 0 bases and J by 6 bases, with 11 bases between. Germline CDR1 and CDR2: MNHEY and SVGAGI. The CDR3 loop spans 14 amino acids. V is TRBV6-5 and J is TRBJ1-2, with a weak D call TRBD1 (6 bases). The origin of this receptor is an older man with acute or convalescent COVID-19. Sequencing was done on a sample of peripheral blood. As DNA, the CDR3 is TGTGCCAGCAGTTACTCGGGACACTCTAATGGCTACACCTTC. Translating gives CASSYSGHSNGYTF.